Listed here is a single T cell receptor (beta chain). The antigen it recognizes is unknown. Base qualities are missing; no much larger clone stands one base away. The same CDR3 can be traced to other DNA sequences in this sample. The sample comes from a study of control samples from healthy donors and cancer patients (dated by TCRdb to 2020 to 2022). The germline V gene encodes CDR1 MNHEY and CDR2 SVGAGI. Inclusive of the bounding cysteine and phenylalanine, the CDR3 is 13 residues long. Solely the CDR3 DNA is kept, with 39 bases framed from the first base. Trimming at the junction amounts to 5 bases on V and 1 base on J, and the germline ends lie 8 bases apart. Libraries were built with the immunoSEQ multiplex PCR assay. TCRdb holds this immuneACCESS table with in-frame rearrangements only. Some clones are missing; in checked studies, unresolved V genes explain under half, and the rest has no known cause. The sample table lists 200,000 or so clones, over 90% of them with a count of one. The top ten clonotypes cover about 1.4% of the sample.

The source of this sequence is a man between 45 and 60 years old in good health. Recombination connected TRBV6-5 to TRBJ1-2, with the D segment identity uncertain. The source material was blood. The CDR3 reads as follows: CASSRGNNYGYTF. The DNA is as follows: TGTGCCAGCAGTCGAGGGAATAACTATGGCTACACCTTC.